This TCR beta chain was obtained from a study of neurological immune-mediated disorders (dated by TCRdb to about 2019). About the full investigation: Among the roughly 34 multiple sclerosis patients, relapsing-remitting MS was present in some 31 and secondary progressive MS was present in 3. Peripheral blood TCR-beta repertoires from HTLV-I-associated myelopathy (HAM/TSP) patients, multiple sclerosis patients and healthy controls were compared by UMI-based sequencing. Longitudinal samples, technical triplicates and paired sorted CD4+ and CD8+ T-cell subsets, alongside PBMC samples, were included among the roughly 100 TCR-beta libraries. The cohort comprised 68 subjects: around 15 HAM/TSP patients, approximately 34 multiple sclerosis patients and around 20 healthy controls. Study-level results and caveats: In a phylogenetic analysis, the repertoires of 18 out of 34 MS patients fell into a single cluster of related CDR3 sequences, pointing to a possible signature at the repertoire level. No clinical or MRI features were associated with the MS cluster, and the authors said that larger cohorts are needed. TCR clonal expansion was highest in HAM/TSP patients and lowest in MS patients, with MS patients falling below even healthy controls. No identical CDR3 amino acid sequences were found to be shared among expanded clones across subjects, suggesting that TCR-beta repertoires were private in all groups.

V loses 7 bases of germline sequence and J loses 2 bases, and the interval between the two ends is 9 bases. From cysteine to phenylalanine, the CDR3 is 12 amino acids long. Only the CDR3 part of the read is kept: 36 bases, read in frame from the first base. The germline V gene provides CDR1 SNHLY and CDR2 FYNNEI. cDNA was synthesized by template-switch 5'RACE using a primer with a 10-nucleotide random unique molecular identifier that tagged each TCR transcript. Each sequencing run produced over 160 million TCR-beta sequences covering 15-18 subjects. The RNeasy kit was used to extract total RNA. TCR-beta VDJ regions were amplified with primers for the TCR constant region and the 5'RACE anchor, using the KAPA Real-time Library Amplification kit. A first PCR added sample indexes and Illumina adaptors, and a second PCR then raised library yield. After Ampure bead purification, the TCR product of roughly 650 bp was size-selected on a 2% E-gel SizeSelection system. Before pooling, library quality was checked on a Bioanalyzer, concentration was measured with Qubit, and libraries were quantified with the Kapa Library Quantification kit. Paired-end 2 x 150 bp sequencing of the libraries was performed on an Illumina HiSeq 2500. To increase sequence diversity, about 23-32% phiX was spiked into each library pool. As for how the authors treated the data: The quality-filtered reads were processed with the UMI-based MiGEC pipeline, whose error correction step removed more than 80% of the raw TCR sequences. VDJ genes were aligned to IMGT germline references, and clonotypes were defined by unique CDR3 amino acid sequence plus V-J genes. Clonal expansion, Shannon diversity and CDR3 relatedness were evaluated with VDJtools (CalcPairwiseDistances, ClusterSamples), while phylogenetic trees were built in CLCbio workbench. Expanded clones were defined as having at least 8 unique UMIs, based on coefficient-of-variation modelling across technical triplicates. TCRdb redid the processing of the public reads, applying fastp at Q25 and MiXCR, and retained in-frame beta chains. Rows with one shared CDR3 protein collapse into an entry with the most common genes and DNA. The V and J calls here are based on TCRdb, not the publication. The sample table holds about 55,000 distinct CDR3 sequences, of which under 4.5% were seen once. The ten largest clones capture 1.9% of the sample.

Sorted-subset TCR libraries were prepared from approximately 1 million sorted CD4+ or CD8+ T cells. Multiple sclerosis patients were enrolled in a US clinical protocol under which disease progression was evaluated by magnetic resonance imaging. PBMCs were separated from peripheral blood using Ficoll-Hypaque density gradient centrifugation and then cryopreserved in liquid nitrogen. Paired sorted CD4+ and CD8+ subsets came from healthy controls, HAM/TSP patients and MS patients. This clonotype has a count of ten or more. Its antigen has not been determined. Base quality data are lacking; no much larger clone is found one base away.

The chain was built from TRBV2 and TRBJ2-7; perhaps TRBD2 is the D gene, with 6 bases matching. This TCR derives from a woman in her thirties or forties with multiple sclerosis. The specimen was CD4+ T cells from blood. The CDR3 loop reads CASKWGAYEQYF. At the DNA level, the sequence is TGTGCCAGCAAATGGGGGGCCTACGAGCAGTACTTC.